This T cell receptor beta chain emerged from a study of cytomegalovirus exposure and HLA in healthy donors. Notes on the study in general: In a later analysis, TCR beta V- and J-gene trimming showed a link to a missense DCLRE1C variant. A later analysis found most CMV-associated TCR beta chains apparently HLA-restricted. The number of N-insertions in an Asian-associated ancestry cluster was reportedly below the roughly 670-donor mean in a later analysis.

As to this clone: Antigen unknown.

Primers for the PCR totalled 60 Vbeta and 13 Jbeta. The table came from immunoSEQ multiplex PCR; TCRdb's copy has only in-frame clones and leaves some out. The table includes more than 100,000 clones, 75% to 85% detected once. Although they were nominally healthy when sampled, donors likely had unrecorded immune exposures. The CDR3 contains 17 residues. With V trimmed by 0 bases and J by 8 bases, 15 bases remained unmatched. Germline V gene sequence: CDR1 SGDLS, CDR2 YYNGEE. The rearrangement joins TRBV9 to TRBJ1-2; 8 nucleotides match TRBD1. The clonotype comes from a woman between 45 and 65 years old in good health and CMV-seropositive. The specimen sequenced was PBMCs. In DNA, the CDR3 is TGTGCCAGCAGCGTAGAAGGGGGCAGGGGGCGAGTAAGGGGCTACACCTTC. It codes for CASSVEGGRGRVRGYTF. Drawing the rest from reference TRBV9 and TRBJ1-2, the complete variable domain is DSGVTQTPKHLITATGQRVTLRCSPRSGDLSVYWYQQSLDQGLQFLIQYYNGEERAKGNILERFSAQQFPDLHSELNLSSLELGDSALYFCASSVEGGRGRVRGYTFGSGTRLTVV.